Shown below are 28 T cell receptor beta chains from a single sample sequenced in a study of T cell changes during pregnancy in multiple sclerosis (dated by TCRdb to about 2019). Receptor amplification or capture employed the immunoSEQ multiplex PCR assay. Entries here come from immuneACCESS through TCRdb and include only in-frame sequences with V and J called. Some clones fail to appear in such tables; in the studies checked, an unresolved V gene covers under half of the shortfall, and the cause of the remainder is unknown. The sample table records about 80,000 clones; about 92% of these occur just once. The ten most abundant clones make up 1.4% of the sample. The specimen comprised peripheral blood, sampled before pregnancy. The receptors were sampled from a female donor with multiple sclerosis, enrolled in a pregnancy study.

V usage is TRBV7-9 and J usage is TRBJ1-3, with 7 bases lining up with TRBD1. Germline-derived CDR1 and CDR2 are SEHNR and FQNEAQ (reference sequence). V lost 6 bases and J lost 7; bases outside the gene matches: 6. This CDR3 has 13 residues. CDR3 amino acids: CASSMTGRNTIYF. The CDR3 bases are TGTGCCAGCAGTATGACAGGGAGGAACACCATATATTTT.

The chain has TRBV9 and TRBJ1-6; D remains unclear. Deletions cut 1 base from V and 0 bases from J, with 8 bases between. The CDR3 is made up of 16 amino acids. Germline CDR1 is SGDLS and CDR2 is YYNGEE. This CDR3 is CASSVKASSYNSPLHF. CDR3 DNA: TGTGCCAGCAGCGTAAAAGCGAGCTCCTATAATTCACCCCTCCACTTT.

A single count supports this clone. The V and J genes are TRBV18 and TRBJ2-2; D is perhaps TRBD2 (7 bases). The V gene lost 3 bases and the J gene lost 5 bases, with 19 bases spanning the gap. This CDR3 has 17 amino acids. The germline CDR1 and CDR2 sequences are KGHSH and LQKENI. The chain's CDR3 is CASSPLPAGEGTGELFF. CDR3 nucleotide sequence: TGTGCCAGCTCACCCCTCCCCGCAGGGGAGGGAACCGGGGAGCTGTTTTTT.

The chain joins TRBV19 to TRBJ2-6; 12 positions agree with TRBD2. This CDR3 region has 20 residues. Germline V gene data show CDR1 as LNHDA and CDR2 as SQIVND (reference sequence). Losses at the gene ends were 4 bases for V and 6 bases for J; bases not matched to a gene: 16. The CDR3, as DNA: TGTGCCAGTAGTAAAGGCCCTAGCGGGGGGGCCAGCAGGTTGGCCAACGTCCTGACTTTC. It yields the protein CASSKGPSGGASRLANVLTF. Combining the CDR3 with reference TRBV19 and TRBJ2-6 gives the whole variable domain DGGITQSPKYLFRKEGQNVTLSCEQNLNHDAMYWYRQDPGQGLRLIYYSQIVNDFQKGDIAEGYSVSREKKESFPLTVTSAQKNPTAFYLCASSKGPSGGASRLANVLTFGAGSRLTVL.

The CDR3 DNA follows: TGCGCCAGCAGCCAAATTAGAGCGGGAGTGACAGATACGCAGTATTTT. Protein product: CASSQIRAGVTDTQYF. The chain is built from TRBV4-1 and TRBJ2-3, with 8 bases identical to TRBD2. The CDR3 is 16 amino acids. Germline CDR1 MGHRA, CDR2 YSYEKL. V dropped 2 bases and J dropped 3; count of bases not matched to a gene: 7.

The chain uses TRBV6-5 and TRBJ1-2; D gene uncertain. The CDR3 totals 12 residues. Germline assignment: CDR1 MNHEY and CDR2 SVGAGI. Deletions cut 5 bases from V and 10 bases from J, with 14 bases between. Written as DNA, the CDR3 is TGTGCCAGCAGTGAGGGCCCGGGCGCCTACACCTTC. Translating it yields CASSEGPGAYTF.

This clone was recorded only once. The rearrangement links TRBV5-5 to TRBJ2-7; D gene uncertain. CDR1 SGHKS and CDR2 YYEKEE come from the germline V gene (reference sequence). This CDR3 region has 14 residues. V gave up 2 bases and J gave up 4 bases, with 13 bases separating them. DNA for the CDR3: TGTGCCAGCAGCTTTCTGCTGGGCTGGTACGAGCAGTACTTC. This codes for CASSFLLGWYEQYF.

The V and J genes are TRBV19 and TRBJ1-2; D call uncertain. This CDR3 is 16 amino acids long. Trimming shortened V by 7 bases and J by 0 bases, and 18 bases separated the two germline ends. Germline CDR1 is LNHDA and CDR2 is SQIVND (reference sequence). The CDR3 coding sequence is TGTGCCAGTACCCCAAAACAACAGATCTCTAACTATGGCTACACCTTC. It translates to CASTPKQQISNYGYTF.

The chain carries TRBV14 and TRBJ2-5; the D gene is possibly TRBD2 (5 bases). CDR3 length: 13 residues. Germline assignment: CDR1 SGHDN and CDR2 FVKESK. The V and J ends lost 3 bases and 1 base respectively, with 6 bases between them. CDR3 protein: CASSHLAQETQYF. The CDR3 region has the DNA TGTGCCAGCAGCCATCTAGCCCAAGAGACCCAGTACTTC.

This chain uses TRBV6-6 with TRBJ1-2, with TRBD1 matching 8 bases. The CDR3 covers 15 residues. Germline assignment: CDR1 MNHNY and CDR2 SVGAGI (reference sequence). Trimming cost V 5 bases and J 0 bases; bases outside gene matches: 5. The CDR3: CASSDGTGANYGYTF. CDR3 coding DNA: TGTGCCAGCAGTGACGGGACAGGAGCTAACTATGGCTACACCTTC.

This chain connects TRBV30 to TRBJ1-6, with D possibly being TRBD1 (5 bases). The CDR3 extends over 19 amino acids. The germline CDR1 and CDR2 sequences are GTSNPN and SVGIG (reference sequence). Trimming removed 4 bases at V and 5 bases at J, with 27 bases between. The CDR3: CAWTRAGFVLRENNSPLHF. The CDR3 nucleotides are TGTGCCTGGACCAGGGCGGGGTTCGTCCTACGAGAAAATAATTCACCCCTCCACTTT.

CDR3 sequence reads: CASSLLGEEQYF. The CDR3 DNA sequence: TGTGCCAGCAGCTTGCTTGGTGAGGAGCAGTACTTC. V usage is TRBV5-4 and J usage is TRBJ2-7; D is uncertain. Looked up from germline, CDR1 is SGHNT and CDR2 is YYREEE (reference sequence). The CDR3 contains 12 residues. V was trimmed by 1 base and J by 7 bases, leaving 9 bases between them.

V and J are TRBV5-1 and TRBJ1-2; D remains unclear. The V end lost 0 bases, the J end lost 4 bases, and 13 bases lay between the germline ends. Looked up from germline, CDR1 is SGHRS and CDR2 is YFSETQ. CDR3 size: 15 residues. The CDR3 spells CASSLEAGLLYGYTF. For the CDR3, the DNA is TGCGCCAGCAGCTTGGAGGCAGGACTCCTCTATGGCTACACCTTC.

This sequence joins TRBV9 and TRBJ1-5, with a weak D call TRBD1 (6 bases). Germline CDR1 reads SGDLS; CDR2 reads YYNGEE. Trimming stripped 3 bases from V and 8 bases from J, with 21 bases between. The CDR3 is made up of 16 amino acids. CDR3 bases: TGTGCCAGCAGCGAAAGTAGGGGGGGCCACGGGGAGCCCCAGCATTTT. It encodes CASSESRGGHGEPQHF.

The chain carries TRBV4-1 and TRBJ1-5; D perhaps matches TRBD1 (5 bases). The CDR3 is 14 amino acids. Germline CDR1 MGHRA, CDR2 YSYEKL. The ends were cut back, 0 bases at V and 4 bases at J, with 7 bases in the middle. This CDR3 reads CASSQDRVNQPQHF. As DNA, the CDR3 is TGCGCCAGCAGCCAAGACAGGGTTAATCAGCCCCAGCATTTT.

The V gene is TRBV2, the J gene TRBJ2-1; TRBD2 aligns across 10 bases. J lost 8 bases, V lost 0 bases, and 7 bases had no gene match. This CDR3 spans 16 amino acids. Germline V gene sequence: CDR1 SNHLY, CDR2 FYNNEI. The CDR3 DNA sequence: TGTGCCAGCAGTGAAGCGGGGCTAGCGGGGGTTGATGAGCAGTTCTTC. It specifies CASSEAGLAGVDEQFF. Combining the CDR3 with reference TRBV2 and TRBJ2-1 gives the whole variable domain EPEVTQTPSHQVTQMGQEVILRCVPISNHLYFYWYRQILGQKVEFLVSFYNNEISEKSEIFDDQFSVERPDGSNFTLKIRSTKLEDSAMYFCASSEAGLAGVDEQFFGPGTRLTVL.

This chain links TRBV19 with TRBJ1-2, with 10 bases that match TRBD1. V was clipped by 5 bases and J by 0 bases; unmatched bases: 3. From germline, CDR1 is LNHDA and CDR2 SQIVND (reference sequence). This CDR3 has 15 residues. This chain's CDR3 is CASSSGTGANYGYTF. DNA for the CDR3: TGTGCCAGTAGTTCCGGGACAGGGGCTAACTATGGCTACACCTTC.

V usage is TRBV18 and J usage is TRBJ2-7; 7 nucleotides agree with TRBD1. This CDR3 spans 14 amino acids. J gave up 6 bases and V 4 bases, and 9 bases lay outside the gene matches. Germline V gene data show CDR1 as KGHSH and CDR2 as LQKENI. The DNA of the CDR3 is TGTGCCAGCTCACTTGGACAGGCCTCCAGCGAGCAGTACTTC. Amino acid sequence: CASSLGQASSEQYF.

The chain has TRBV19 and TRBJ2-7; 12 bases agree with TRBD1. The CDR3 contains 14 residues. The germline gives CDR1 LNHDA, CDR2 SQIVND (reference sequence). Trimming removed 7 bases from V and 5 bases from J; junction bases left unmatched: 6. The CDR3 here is CASNAGTGGNEQYF. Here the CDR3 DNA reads TGTGCCAGTAATGCCGGGACAGGGGGCAACGAGCAGTACTTC.

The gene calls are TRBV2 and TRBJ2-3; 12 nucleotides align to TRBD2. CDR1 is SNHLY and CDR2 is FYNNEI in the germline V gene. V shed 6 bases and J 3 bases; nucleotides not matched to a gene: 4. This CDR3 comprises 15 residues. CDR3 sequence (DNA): TGTGCCAGCAGCATAGGACTAGCGGGGACAGATACGCAGTATTTT. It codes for CASSIGLAGTDTQYF.

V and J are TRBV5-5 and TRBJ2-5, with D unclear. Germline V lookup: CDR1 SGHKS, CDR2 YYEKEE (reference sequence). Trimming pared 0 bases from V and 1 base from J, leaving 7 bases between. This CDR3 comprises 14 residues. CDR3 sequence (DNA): TGTGCCAGCAGCTTGGTGTCTAGCCAAGAGACCCAGTACTTC. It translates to CASSLVSSQETQYF.

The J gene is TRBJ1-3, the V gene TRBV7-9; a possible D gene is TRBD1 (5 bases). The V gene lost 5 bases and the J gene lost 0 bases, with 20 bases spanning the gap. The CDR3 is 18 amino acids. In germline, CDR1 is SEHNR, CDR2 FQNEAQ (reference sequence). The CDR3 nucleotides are TGTGCCAGCAGCCAACGGGGGAGAAGGGAAAACTCTGGAAACACCATATATTTT. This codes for CASSQRGRRENSGNTIYF.

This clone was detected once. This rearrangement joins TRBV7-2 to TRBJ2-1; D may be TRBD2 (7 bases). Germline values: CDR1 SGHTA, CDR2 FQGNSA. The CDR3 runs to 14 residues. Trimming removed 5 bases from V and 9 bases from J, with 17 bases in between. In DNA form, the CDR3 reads TGTGCCAGCAGCACCGGAGGGGGGGCAGGTGAGCAGTTCTTC. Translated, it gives CASSTGGGAGEQFF.

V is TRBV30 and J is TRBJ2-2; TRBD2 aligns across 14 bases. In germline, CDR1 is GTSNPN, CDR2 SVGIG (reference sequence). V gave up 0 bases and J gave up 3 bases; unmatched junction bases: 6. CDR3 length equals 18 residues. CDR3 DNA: TGTGCCTGGAGTGTTTGGAGGACTAGCGGGGGGTACACCGGGGAGCTGTTTTTT. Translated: CAWSVWRTSGGYTGELFF. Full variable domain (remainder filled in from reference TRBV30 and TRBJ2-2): SQTIHQWPATLVQPVGSPLSLECTVEGTSNPNLYWYRQAAGRGLQLLFYSVGIGQISSEVPQNLSASRPQDRQFILSSKKLLLSDSGFYLCAWSVWRTSGGYTGELFFGEGSRLTVL.

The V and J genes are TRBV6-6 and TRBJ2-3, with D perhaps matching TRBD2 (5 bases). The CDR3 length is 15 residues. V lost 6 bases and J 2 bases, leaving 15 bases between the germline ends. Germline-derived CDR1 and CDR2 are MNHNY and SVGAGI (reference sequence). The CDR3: CASRRVNILTDTQYF. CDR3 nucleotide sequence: TGTGCCAGCAGGCGGGTAAACATCCTCACAGATACGCAGTATTTT.

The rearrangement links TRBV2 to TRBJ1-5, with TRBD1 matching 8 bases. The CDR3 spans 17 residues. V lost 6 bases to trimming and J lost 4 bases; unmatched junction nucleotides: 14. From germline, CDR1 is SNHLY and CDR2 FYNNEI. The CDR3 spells CASSTGGSPRINQPQHF. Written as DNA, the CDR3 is TGTGCCAGCAGCACAGGGGGGTCCCCCCGAATAAATCAGCCCCAGCATTTT.

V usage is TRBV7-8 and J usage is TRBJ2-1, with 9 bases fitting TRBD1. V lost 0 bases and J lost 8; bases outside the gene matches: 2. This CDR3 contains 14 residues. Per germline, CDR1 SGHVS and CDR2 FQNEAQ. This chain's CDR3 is CASSLAGTGHEQFF. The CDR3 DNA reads TGTGCCAGCAGCTTAGCCGGGACAGGGCATGAGCAGTTCTTC.

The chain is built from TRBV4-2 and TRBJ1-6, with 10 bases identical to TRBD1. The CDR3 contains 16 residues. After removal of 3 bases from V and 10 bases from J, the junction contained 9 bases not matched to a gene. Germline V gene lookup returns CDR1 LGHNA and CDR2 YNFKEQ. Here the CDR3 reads CASSHTPGTGVSPLHF. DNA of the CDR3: TGTGCCAGCAGCCACACCCCCGGGACAGGGGTCTCACCCCTCCACTTT.